Listed below are T cell receptor beta chains from one sample, sequenced in a study of OX40 agonist ivuxolimab in advanced cancers. TCRdb keeps only in-frame clones here, not all; method: immunoSEQ multiplex PCR. The sample records about 89,000 clones, over 75% being singletons. The starting material was CD4+ or CD8+ T cells sorted from blood, obtained in a trial of the OX40 agonist ivuxolimab. These receptor sequences come from an adult with an advanced solid tumor such as melanoma, head and neck, liver or kidney cancer. CDR3s include the opening cysteine and the closing phenylalanine or tryptophan. D genes are given only for firm matches. For some rows the clone size is stated as once, few or many, or as a class when expanded; others skip it.

j_call clone_size v_call d_call cdr3_aa cdr3_nt
TRBJ2-2 - TRBV19 - CASIEGLPNTGELFF TGTGCCAGTATAGAGGGGCTACCGAACACCGGGGAGCTGTTTTTT
TRBJ1-2 - TRBV21-1 - CASSKESPPGQGINYGYTF TGTGCCAGCAGCAAAGAATCTCCCCCGGGCCAGGGCATTAACTATGGCTACACCTTC
TRBJ2-7 - TRBV11-2 TRBD1 CASSLRTGAHEQYF TGTGCCAGCAGCTTACGGACAGGGGCCCACGAGCAGTACTTC
TRBJ1-3 - TRBV19 - CASRPDGYSGNTIYF TGTGCCAGTAGACCTGACGGGTACTCTGGAAACACCATATATTTT
TRBJ1-5 - TRBV4-2 - CASSQLGGVSNQPQHF TGTGCCAGCAGCCAATTGGGGGGCGTTAGCAATCAGCCCCAGCATTTT
TRBJ2-1 - TRBV7-2 TRBD2 CASSLHPGLAGASYNEQFF TGTGCCAGCAGCCTCCACCCGGGACTAGCGGGGGCCTCCTACAATGAGCAGTTCTTC
TRBJ1-2 - TRBV18 TRBD1 CASSPAGTGGLNYGYTF TGTGCCAGCTCACCGGCCGGGACAGGGGGCCTCAACTATGGCTACACCTTC
TRBJ2-5 - TRBV18 TRBD1 CASSPLSVTGGRETQYF TGTGCCAGCTCACCCCTTAGTGTTACAGGGGGCAGAGAGACCCAGTACTTC
TRBJ1-2 - TRBV10-3 TRBD1 CATKAGQGSGYTF TGTGCCACCAAGGCGGGACAGGGGTCTGGCTACACCTTC
TRBJ2-6 - TRBV6-1 - CASRTSGTGANVLTF TGTGCCAGCAGGACGTCGGGAACTGGGGCCAACGTCCTGACTTTC
TRBJ1-4 - TRBV5-1 - CASSLGPTNEKLFF TGCGCCAGCAGCTTGGGACCAACTAATGAAAAACTGTTTTTT
TRBJ1-2 - TRBV5-1 TRBD1 CASSERTGRNYGYTF TGCGCCAGCAGCGAACGGACAGGGAGAAACTATGGCTACACCTTC
TRBJ2-3 - TRBV7-9 TRBD1 CASSLGDRATDTQYF TGTGCCAGCAGCTTAGGGGACAGGGCAACAGATACGCAGTATTTT
TRBJ1-2 - TRBV20-1 - CSARDLWGYTF TGCAGTGCTAGAGATCTATGGGGCTACACCTTC
TRBJ2-7 - TRBV11-2 - CASSLARDEQYF TGTGCCAGCAGCTTAGCCAGGGACGAGCAGTACTTC
TRBJ2-5 - TRBV9 - CASSPYFGTETQYF TGTGCCAGCAGCCCATACTTCGGGACGGAGACCCAGTACTTC
TRBJ2-1 - TRBV13 - CASSLLRSEQFF TGTGCCAGCAGCTTATTAAGGAGTGAGCAGTTCTTC
TRBJ2-5 - TRBV11-2 - CASSLVGTYQETQYF TGTGCCAGCAGCTTAGTTGGGACCTACCAAGAGACCCAGTACTTC
TRBJ1-1 - TRBV19 TRBD1 CASSVSGTANTEAFF TGTGCCAGTAGTGTATCCGGGACAGCGAACACTGAAGCTTTCTTT
TRBJ2-1 - TRBV7-2 - CASSLSTGAYNEQFF TGTGCCAGCAGCTTAAGTACAGGAGCCTACAATGAGCAGTTCTTC
TRBJ2-3 - TRBV7-2 - CASSSPFAGSTDTQYF TGTGCCAGCAGCTCACCCTTCGCGGGGAGCACAGATACGCAGTATTTT
TRBJ1-5 - TRBV19 - CASSIGGRNQPQHF TGTGCCAGTAGTATTGGAGGGCGCAATCAGCCCCAGCATTTT
TRBJ2-3 - TRBV29-1 TRBD1 CSVLWTGTDTDTQYF TGCAGCGTATTATGGACAGGGACCGACACAGATACGCAGTATTTT
TRBJ2-2 - TRBV6-1 - CASSTIGELFF TGTGCCAGCAGTACCATCGGGGAGCTGTTTTTT
TRBJ1-1 - TRBV5-6 - CASSLGVNTEAFF TGTGCCAGCAGCTTGGGGGTGAACACTGAAGCTTTCTTT
TRBJ1-4 - TRBV6-1 TRBD1 CASSPGQAPRKLFF TGTGCCAGCAGTCCGGGACAGGCCCCGAGAAAACTGTTTTTT
TRBJ1-5 - TRBV30 TRBD1 CAWRTGTNQPQHF TGTGCCTGGCGGACAGGGACCAATCAGCCCCAGCATTTT
TRBJ1-1 - TRBV5-1 - CASSKAGAENTEAFF TGCGCCAGCAGTAAGGCGGGGGCTGAGAACACTGAAGCTTTCTTT
TRBJ1-5 - TRBV19 - CASCLRSNQPQHF TGTGCCAGTTGCCTAAGGAGCAATCAGCCCCAGCATTTT
TRBJ1-6 once TRBV9 TRBD1 CASSGGDSYNSPLHF TGTGCCAGCAGCGGAGGGGACAGCTATAATTCACCCCTCCACTTT
TRBJ2-5 - TRBV5-1 - CASSQAGATETQYF TGCGCCAGCAGCCAGGCGGGCGCGACAGAGACCCAGTACTTC
TRBJ2-5 once TRBV29-1 - CSGQRSGETQYF TGCAGCGGACAGCGCTCCGGGGAAACCCAGTACTTC
TRBJ2-3 - TRBV19 TRBD2 CASPKAGGGSDTQYF TGTGCCAGTCCTAAAGCGGGGGGCGGATCAGATACGCAGTATTTT
TRBJ2-2 few TRBV19 TRBD1 CASSIDRGTGELFF TGTGCCAGTAGTATCGACAGGGGCACCGGGGAGCTGTTTTTT
TRBJ1-5 - TRBV4-1 TRBD1 CASSQQGAGSNQPQHF TGCGCCAGCAGCCAACAGGGGGCGGGTAGCAATCAGCCCCAGCATTTT
TRBJ2-1 - TRBV9 - CASSVGGGGSYNEQFF TGTGCCAGCAGCGTGGGAGGGGGGGGATCCTACAATGAGCAGTTCTTC
TRBJ2-1 - TRBV25-1 TRBD2 CASSTPTLAGGEFF TGTGCCAGCAGTACCCCAACCCTAGCGGGAGGGGAGTTCTTC
TRBJ2-7 - TRBV11-2 - CASSFRHEQYF TGTGCCAGCAGCTTCCGGCACGAGCAGTACTTC
TRBJ2-3 - TRBV5-1 TRBD2 CASSFGLAGGVSTDTQYF TGCGCCAGCAGCTTTGGACTAGCGGGGGGCGTTAGCACAGATACGCAGTATTTT
TRBJ1-2 - TRBV6-6 TRBD1 CASRTGTGDYGYTF TGTGCCAGCAGGACCGGGACAGGCGACTATGGCTACACCTTC
TRBJ1-1 - TRBV6-4 - CASSVSGGLTEAFF TGTGCCAGCAGTGTATCGGGGGGCCTCACTGAAGCTTTCTTT
TRBJ1-2 once TRBV6-4 TRBD1 CASSDSTQGAVGYTF TGTGCCAGCAGTGACTCGACTCAGGGGGCAGTTGGCTACACCTTC
TRBJ2-1 - TRBV5-1 TRBD1 CASSFGQGSYNEQFF TGCGCCAGCAGCTTTGGACAGGGCTCCTACAATGAGCAGTTCTTC
TRBJ1-1 - TRBV6-6 - CASSYSVRSGTEAFF TGTGCCAGCAGTTACTCAGTCCGCTCGGGAACTGAAGCTTTCTTT
TRBJ1-4 - TRBV6-6 - CASSPTGSANEKLFF TGTGCCAGCAGCCCCACAGGGTCTGCTAATGAAAAACTGTTTTTT